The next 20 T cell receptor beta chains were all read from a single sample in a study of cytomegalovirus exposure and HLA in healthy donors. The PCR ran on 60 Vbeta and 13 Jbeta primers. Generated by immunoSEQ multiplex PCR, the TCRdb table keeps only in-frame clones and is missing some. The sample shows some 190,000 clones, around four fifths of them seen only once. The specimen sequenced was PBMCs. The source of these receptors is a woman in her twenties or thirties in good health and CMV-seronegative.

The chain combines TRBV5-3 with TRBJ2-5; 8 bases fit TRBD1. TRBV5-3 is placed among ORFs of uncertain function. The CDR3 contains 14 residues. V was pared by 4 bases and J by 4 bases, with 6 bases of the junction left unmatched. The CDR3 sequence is CARSADRDRETQYF. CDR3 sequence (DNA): TGTGCCAGAAGCGCGGACAGGGATCGAGAGACCCAGTACTTC.

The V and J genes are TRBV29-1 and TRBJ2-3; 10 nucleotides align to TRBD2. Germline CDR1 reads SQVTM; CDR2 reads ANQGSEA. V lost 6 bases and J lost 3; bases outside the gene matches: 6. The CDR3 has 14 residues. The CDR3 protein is CSVRTSGVTDTQYF. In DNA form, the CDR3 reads TGCAGCGTCCGAACTAGCGGGGTTACAGATACGCAGTATTTT.

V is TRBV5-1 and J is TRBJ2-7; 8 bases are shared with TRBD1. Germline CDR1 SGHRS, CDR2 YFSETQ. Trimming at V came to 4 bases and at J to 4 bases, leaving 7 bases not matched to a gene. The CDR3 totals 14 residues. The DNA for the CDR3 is TGCGCCAGCAGCCCATCGACAGGGGAGTACGAGCAGTACTTC. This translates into CASSPSTGEYEQYF.

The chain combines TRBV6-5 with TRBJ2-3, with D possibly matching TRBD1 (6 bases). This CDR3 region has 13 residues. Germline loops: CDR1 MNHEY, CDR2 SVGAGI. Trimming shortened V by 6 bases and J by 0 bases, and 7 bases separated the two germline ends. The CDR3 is CASRDSSTDTQYF. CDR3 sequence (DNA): TGTGCCAGCAGGGACAGTAGCACAGATACGCAGTATTTT.

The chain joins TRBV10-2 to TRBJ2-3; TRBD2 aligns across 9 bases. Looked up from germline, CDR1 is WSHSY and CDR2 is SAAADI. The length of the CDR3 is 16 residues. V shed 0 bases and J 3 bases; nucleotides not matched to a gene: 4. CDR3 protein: CASSESGGGVTDTQYF. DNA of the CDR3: TGCGCCAGCAGTGAGTCGGGCGGGGGGGTAACAGATACGCAGTATTTT.

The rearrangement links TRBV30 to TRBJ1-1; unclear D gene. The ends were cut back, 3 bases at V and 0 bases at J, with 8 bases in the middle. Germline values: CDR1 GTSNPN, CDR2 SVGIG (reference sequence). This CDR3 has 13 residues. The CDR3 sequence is CAWSPTVNTEAFF. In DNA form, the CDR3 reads TGTGCCTGGAGCCCCACGGTGAACACTGAAGCTTTCTTT.

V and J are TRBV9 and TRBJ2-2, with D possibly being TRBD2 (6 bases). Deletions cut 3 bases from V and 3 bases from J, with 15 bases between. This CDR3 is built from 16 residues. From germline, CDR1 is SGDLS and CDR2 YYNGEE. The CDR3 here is CASSGSGGADTGELFF. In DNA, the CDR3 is TGTGCCAGCAGCGGCTCCGGGGGAGCTGACACCGGGGAGCTGTTTTTT.

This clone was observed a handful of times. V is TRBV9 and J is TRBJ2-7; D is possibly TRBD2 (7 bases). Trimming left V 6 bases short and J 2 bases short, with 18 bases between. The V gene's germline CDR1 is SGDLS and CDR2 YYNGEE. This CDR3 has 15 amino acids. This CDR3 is CASNRGGGGTYEQYF. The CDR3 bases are TGTGCCAGCAACCGGGGAGGGGGGGGAACCTACGAGCAGTACTTC. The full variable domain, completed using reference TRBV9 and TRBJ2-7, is DSGVTQTPKHLITATGQRVTLRCSPRSGDLSVYWYQQSLDQGLQFLIQYYNGEERAKGNILERFSAQQFPDLHSELNLSSLELGDSALYFCASNRGGGGTYEQYFGPGTRLTVT.

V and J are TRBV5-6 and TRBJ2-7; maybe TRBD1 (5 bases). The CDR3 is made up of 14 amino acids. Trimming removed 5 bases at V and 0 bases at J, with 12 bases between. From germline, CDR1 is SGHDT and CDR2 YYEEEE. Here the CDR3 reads CASSRAQGSYEQYF. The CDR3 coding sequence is TGTGCCAGCAGTAGGGCCCAGGGCTCCTACGAGCAGTACTTC.

Written as DNA, the CDR3 is TGTGCCAGCAAACTCATGCTTGCTATACCGGGCTATGGCTACACCTTC. Protein: CASKLMLAIPGYGYTF. This chain uses TRBV28 with TRBJ1-2, with D uncertain. There are 16 residues in the CDR3. Germline-derived CDR1 and CDR2 are MDHEN and SYDVKM. Between the trimmed V and J ends, which lost 7 bases and 4 bases, there was a span of 22 bases.

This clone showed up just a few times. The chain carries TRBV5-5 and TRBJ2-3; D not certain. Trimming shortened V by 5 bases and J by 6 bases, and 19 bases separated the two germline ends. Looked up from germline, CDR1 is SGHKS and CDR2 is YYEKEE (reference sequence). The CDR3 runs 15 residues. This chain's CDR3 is CASSPVPSMQDTQYF. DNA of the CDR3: TGTGCCAGCAGTCCCGTACCTTCGATGCAGGATACGCAGTATTTT.

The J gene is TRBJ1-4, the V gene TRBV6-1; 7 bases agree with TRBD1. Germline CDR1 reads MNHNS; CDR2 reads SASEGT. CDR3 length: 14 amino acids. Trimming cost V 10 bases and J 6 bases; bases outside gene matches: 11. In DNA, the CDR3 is TGTGCCACGAGAACAGGGGATTCGGATGAAAAACTGTTTTTT. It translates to CATRTGDSDEKLFF.

Here the CDR3 reads CASSLGGADGYTF. The DNA for the CDR3 is TGTGCCAGCAGCTTGGGGGGGGCAGATGGCTACACCTTC. This chain joins TRBV7-2 and TRBJ1-2; maybe TRBD1 (6 bases). Deletions cut 3 bases from V and 6 bases from J, with 11 bases between. The CDR3 has 13 residues. Germline V lookup: CDR1 SGHTA, CDR2 FQGNSA.

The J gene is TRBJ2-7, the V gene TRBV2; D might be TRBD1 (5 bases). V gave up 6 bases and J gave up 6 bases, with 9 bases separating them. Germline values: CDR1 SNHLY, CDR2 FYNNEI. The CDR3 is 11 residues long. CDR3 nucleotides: TGTGCCAGCAGAAGGGGCGGCGAGCAGTACTTC. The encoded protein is CASRRGGEQYF. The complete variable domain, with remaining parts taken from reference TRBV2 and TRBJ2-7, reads EPEVTQTPSHQVTQMGQEVILRCVPISNHLYFYWYRQILGQKVEFLVSFYNNEISEKSEIFDDQFSVERPDGSNFTLKIRSTKLEDSAMYFCASRRGGEQYFGPGTRLTVT.

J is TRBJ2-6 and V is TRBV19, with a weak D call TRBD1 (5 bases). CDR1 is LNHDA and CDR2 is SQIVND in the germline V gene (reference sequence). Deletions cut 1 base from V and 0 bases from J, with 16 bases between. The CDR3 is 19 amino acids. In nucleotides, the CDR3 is TGTGCCAGTAGTATAGGGCCGCTACAGGCTATCTCTGGGGCCAACGTCCTGACTTTC. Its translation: CASSIGPLQAISGANVLTF.

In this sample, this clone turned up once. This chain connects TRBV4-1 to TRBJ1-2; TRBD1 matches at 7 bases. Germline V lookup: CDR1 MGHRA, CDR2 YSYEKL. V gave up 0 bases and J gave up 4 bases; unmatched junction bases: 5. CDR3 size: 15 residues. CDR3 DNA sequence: TGCGCCAGCAGCCAAGAAGACAGGGCGCGCTATGGCTACACCTTC. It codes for CASSQEDRARYGYTF.

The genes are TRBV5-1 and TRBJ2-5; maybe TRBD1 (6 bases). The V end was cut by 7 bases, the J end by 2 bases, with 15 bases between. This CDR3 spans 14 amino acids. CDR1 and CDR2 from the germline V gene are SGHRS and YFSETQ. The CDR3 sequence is CASGGQNPQETQYF. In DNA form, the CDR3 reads TGCGCCAGCGGCGGACAGAACCCACAAGAGACCCAGTACTTC.

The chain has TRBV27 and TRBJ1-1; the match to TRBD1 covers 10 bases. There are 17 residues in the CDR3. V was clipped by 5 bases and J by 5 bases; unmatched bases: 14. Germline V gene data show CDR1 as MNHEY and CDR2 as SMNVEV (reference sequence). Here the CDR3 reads CASSLPTGGAGATEAFF. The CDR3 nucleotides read TGTGCCAGCAGTCTCCCGACAGGGGGCGCTGGCGCTACTGAAGCTTTCTTT.

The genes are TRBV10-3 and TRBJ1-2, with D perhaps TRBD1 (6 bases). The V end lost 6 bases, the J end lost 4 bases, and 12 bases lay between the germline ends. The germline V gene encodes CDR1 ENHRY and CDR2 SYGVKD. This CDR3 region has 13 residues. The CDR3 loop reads CAISRGTSYGYTF. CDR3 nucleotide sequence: TGTGCCATCAGCAGGGGAACCAGCTATGGCTACACCTTC.

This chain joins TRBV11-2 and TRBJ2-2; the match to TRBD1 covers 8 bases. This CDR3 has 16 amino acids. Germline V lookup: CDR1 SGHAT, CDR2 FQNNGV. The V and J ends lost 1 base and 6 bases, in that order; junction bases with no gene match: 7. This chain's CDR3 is CASSLARTGISGELFF. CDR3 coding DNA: TGTGCCAGCAGCTTAGCCCGGACAGGGATTTCCGGGGAGCTGTTTTTT.